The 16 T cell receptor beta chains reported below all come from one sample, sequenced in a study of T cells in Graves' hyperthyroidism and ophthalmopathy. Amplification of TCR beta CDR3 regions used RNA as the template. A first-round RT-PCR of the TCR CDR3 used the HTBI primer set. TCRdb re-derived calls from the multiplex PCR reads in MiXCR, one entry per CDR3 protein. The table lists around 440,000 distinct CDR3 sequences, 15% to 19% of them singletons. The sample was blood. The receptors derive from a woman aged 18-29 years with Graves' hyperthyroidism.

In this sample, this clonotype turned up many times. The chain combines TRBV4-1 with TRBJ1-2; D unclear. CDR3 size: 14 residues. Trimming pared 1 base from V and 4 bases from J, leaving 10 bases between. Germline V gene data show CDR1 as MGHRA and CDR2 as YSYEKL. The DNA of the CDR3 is TGCGCCAGCAGCCAAGCTGGACCCCTCTATGGCTACACCTTC. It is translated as CASSQAGPLYGYTF.

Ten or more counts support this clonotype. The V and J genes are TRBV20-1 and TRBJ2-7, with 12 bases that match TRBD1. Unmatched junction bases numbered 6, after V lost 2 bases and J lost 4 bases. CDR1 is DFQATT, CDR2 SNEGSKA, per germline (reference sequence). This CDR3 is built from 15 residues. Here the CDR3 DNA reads TGCAGTGCTAGAAAAGGGACAGGGGGCTCGTACGAGCAGTACTTC. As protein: CSARKGTGGSYEQYF.

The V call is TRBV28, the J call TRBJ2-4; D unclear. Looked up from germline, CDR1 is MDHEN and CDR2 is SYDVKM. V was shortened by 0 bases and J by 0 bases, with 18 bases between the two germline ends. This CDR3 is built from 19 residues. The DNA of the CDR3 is TGTGCCAGCAGTTTATGGACGGTTCGAGGCAGGCTAGCCAAAAACATTCAGTACTTC. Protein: CASSLWTVRGRLAKNIQYF.

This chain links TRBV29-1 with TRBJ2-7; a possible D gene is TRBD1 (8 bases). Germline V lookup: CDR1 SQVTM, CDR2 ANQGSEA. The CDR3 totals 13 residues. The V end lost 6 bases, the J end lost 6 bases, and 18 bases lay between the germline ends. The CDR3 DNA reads TGCAGCGTCAAACAGGGGGGGGGGGCCGAGCAGTACTTC. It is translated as CSVKQGGGAEQYF.

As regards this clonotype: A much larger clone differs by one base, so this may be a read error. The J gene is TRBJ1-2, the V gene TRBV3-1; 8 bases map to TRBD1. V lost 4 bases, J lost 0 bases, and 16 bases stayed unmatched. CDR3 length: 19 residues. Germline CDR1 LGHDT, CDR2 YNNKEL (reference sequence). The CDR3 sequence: CASSRASGTGGGTNYGYTF. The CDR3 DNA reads TGTGCCAGCAGCCGAGCGTCCGGGACAGGAGGAGGCACTAACTATGGCTACACCTTC.

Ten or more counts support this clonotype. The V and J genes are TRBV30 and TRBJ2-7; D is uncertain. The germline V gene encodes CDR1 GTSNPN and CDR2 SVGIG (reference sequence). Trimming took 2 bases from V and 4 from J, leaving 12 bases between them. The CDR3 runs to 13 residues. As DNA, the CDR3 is TGTGCCTGGAGTTTCGGTAATACATACGAGCAGTACTTC. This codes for CAWSFGNTYEQYF.

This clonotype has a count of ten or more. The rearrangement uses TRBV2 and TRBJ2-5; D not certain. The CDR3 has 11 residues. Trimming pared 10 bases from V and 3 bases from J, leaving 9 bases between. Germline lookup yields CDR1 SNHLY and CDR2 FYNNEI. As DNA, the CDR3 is TGTGCCATCCAAGTTGAAGAGACCCAGTACTTC. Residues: CAIQVEETQYF.

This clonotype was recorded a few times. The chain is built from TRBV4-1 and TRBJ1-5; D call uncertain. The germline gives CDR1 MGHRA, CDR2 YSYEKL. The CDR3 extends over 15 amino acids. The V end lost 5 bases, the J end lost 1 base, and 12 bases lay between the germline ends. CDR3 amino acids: CASSSTPGSNQPQHF. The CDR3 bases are TGCGCCAGCAGCTCTACGCCGGGGAGCAATCAGCCCCAGCATTTT.

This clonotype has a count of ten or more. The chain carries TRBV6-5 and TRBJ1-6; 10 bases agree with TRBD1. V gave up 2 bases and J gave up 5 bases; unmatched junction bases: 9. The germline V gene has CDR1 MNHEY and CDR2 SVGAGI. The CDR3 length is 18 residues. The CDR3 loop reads CASSYGDRGSINNSPLHF. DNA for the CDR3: TGTGCCAGCAGTTACGGGGACAGGGGATCGATCAATAATTCACCCCTCCACTTT.

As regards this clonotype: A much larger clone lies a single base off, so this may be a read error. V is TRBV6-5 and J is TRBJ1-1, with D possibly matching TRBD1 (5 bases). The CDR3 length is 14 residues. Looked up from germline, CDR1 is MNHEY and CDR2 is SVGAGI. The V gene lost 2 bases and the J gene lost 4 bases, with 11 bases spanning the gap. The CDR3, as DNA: TGTGCCAGCAGTTACGGGACCCACGTCACTGAAGCTTTCTTT. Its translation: CASSYGTHVTEAFF.

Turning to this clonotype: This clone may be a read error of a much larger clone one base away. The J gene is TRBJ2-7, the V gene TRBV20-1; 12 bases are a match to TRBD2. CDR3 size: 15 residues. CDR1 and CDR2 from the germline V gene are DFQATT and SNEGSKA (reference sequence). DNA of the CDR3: TGCAGTGCTAGTCTAGCGGGGGGGCCCTCCCACGAGCAGTACTTC. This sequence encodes CSASLAGGPSHEQYF.

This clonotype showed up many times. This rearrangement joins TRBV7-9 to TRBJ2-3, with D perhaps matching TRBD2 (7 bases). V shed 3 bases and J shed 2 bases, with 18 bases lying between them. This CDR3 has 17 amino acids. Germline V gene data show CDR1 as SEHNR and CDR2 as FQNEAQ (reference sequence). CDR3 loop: CASSFLLGGAITDTQYF. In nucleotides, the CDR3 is TGTGCCAGCAGCTTCCTTCTTGGGGGGGCGATCACAGATACGCAGTATTTT.

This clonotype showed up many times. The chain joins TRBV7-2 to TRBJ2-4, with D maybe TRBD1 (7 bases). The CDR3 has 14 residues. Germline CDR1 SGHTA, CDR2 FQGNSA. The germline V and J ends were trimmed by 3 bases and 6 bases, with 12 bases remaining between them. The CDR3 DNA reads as TGTGCCAGCAGCTTTAGGCAGGGGGGAAACATTCAGTACTTC. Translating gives CASSFRQGGNIQYF.

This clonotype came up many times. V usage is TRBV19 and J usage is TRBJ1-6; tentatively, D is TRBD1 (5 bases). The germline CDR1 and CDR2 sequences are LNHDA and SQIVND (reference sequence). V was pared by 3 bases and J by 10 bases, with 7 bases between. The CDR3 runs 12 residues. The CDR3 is CASSIGTSPLHF. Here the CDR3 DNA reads TGTGCCAGTAGTATCGGGACGTCACCCCTCCACTTT.

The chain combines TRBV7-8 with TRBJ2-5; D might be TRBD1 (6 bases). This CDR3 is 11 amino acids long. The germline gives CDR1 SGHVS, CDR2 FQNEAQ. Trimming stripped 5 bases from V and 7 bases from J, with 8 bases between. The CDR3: CASSQTGTQYF. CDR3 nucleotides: TGTGCCAGCAGCCAGACAGGGACCCAGTACTTC.

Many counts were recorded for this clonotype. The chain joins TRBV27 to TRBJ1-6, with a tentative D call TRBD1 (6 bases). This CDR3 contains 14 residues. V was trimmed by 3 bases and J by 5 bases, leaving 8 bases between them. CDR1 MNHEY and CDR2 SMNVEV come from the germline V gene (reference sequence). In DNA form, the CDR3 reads TGTGCCAGCAGTTTCGGACAGCATAATTCACCCCTCCACTTT. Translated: CASSFGQHNSPLHF.